Each of the 21 T cell receptor beta chains below was sequenced from the same sample in a study of T cell changes during pregnancy in multiple sclerosis. The repertoire was sequenced with immunoSEQ multiplex PCR; TCRdb's copy has only in-frame clones and lacks some. The sample has approximately 94,000 clones, 92% seen once; the top ten hold around 1.8%. Specimen: peripheral blood, collected after pregnancy. Every receptor here comes from a female donor with multiple sclerosis, enrolled in a pregnancy study.

The chain recombines TRBV11-2 with TRBJ2-5; TRBD2 matches 11 bases. This CDR3 has 15 residues. Trimming removed 4 bases from V and 5 bases from J; junction bases left unmatched: 6. CDR1 SGHAT and CDR2 FQNNGV come from the germline V gene. The CDR3 DNA is TGTGCCAGCAGCTATAGCGGGGGGGCCAGGGAGACCCAGTACTTC. Protein sequence: CASSYSGGARETQYF.

The V gene is TRBV15, the J gene TRBJ2-3; the match to TRBD2 covers 9 bases. The CDR3 consists of 20 residues. Germline assignment: CDR1 LNHNV and CDR2 YYDKDF (reference sequence). Losses at the gene ends were 3 bases for V and 6 bases for J; bases not matched to a gene: 22. CDR3: CATSSLGLSGGPSQADTQYF. In nucleotides, the CDR3 is TGTGCCACCAGCAGTTTGGGTTTGAGCGGGGGGCCAAGTCAGGCGGATACGCAGTATTTT.

The chain has TRBV28 and TRBJ2-7; 11 nucleotides agree with TRBD1. V lost 5 bases, J lost 2 bases, and 2 bases stayed unmatched. The CDR3 extends over 14 amino acids. The germline CDR1 and CDR2 sequences are MDHEN and SYDVKM. CDR3 sequence reads: CASSTGQGAYEQYF. In nucleotides, the CDR3 is TGTGCCAGCAGTACGGGACAGGGGGCCTACGAGCAGTACTTC.

The chain joins TRBV7-3 to TRBJ1-1; TRBD1 matches 7 bases. The germline gives CDR1 SGHTA, CDR2 FQGTGA. V lost 6 bases to trimming and J lost 2 bases; unmatched junction nucleotides: 3. The CDR3 loop spans 13 amino acids. Here the CDR3 DNA reads TGTGCCAGCAGTACAGGGGACAACACTGAAGCTTTCTTT. This sequence encodes CASSTGDNTEAFF.

Ten or more counts support this clone. This chain uses TRBV6-1 with TRBJ2-1; 11 bases fit TRBD2. V lost 2 bases and J lost 6; bases outside the gene matches: 3. The CDR3 is made up of 15 amino acids. Germline V gene sequence: CDR1 MNHNS, CDR2 SASEGT. CDR3 loop: CASSEITSGSNEQFF. CDR3 sequence (DNA): TGTGCCAGCAGTGAAATTACTAGCGGGAGCAATGAGCAGTTCTTC.

The V call is TRBV6-1, the J call TRBJ2-7; TRBD2 matches 12 bases. CDR3 size: 15 residues. Germline CDR1 MNHNS, CDR2 SASEGT. The ends lost 7 bases at V and 5 bases at J; junction bases unmatched: 9. The CDR3 DNA reads as TGTGCCAGCATTCCTAAGACTAGCGGGAGAAACGAGCAGTACTTC. This gives the protein CASIPKTSGRNEQYF.

The rearrangement uses TRBV6-1 and TRBJ2-7; TRBD2 might be the D (6 bases). There are 13 residues in the CDR3. V gave up 6 bases and J gave up 0 bases, with 9 bases separating them. CDR1 MNHNS and CDR2 SASEGT come from the germline V gene. CDR3 in amino acids: CASRRGSSYEQYF. CDR3 in DNA: TGTGCCAGCAGGCGGGGAAGCTCCTACGAGCAGTACTTC.

The sample holds one count of this clone. The chain couples TRBV28 to TRBJ2-7; TRBD2 agrees at 7 bases. V was pared by 7 bases and J by 7 bases, with 16 bases of the junction left unmatched. The CDR3 runs 15 residues. Germline V gene lookup returns CDR1 MDHEN and CDR2 SYDVKM. The CDR3 is CASTGTQAGSGEQYF. The CDR3 DNA sequence: TGTGCCAGCACCGGGACTCAAGCGGGAAGTGGTGAGCAGTACTTC.

The chain joins TRBV19 to TRBJ1-1; no firm D call. V lost 8 bases, J lost 0 bases, and 16 bases lay in between. There are 15 residues in the CDR3. Germline CDR1 reads LNHDA; CDR2 reads SQIVND (reference sequence). The CDR3 bases are TGTGCCAGTGCTGGCGACAATATACTGAACACTGAAGCTTTCTTT. This encodes CASAGDNILNTEAFF.

The V gene is TRBV7-9, the J gene TRBJ2-3, with D tentatively TRBD2 (6 bases). Germline CDR1 is SEHNR and CDR2 is FQNEAQ (reference sequence). This CDR3 has 17 residues. The V end lost 3 bases, the J end lost 0 bases, and 16 bases lay between the germline ends. CDR3 in DNA: TGTGCCAGCAGCTTGGGTGTGGGGGGTAGGAGCACAGATACGCAGTATTTT. This gives the protein CASSLGVGGRSTDTQYF.

The J gene is TRBJ2-7, the V gene TRBV7-6, with TRBD2 matching over 12 bases. The CDR3 covers 15 residues. The germline V gene has CDR1 SGHVS and CDR2 FNYEAQ. V shed 2 bases and J 4 bases; nucleotides not matched to a gene: 3. The CDR3 bases are TGTGCCAGCAGCTTACTAGCGGGAGGGCAATACGAGCAGTACTTC. Protein product: CASSLLAGGQYEQYF.

In the case of this clone: Other DNA sequences of this sample code for an identical CDR3. The CDR3 region has the DNA TGTGCCAGCAGCTTAGCGGGGGGCTATGGCTACACCTTC. Its translation: CASSLAGGYGYTF. J is TRBJ1-2 and V is TRBV7-9; a weak D match, TRBD1 (5 bases). Germline-derived CDR1 and CDR2 are SEHNR and FQNEAQ (reference sequence). The CDR3 is made up of 13 amino acids. Trimming removed 0 bases from V and 4 bases from J, with 6 bases in between.

V is TRBV4-1 and J is TRBJ1-2; 7 bases are shared with TRBD1. Germline loops: CDR1 MGHRA, CDR2 YSYEKL. The CDR3 has 15 residues. Trimming took 5 bases from V and 8 from J; bases not matched to a gene: 14. For the CDR3, the DNA is TGCGCCAGCAGCAGGGCGGTCGGACAGGCAAAGGGCTACACCTTC. Translation: CASSRAVGQAKGYTF.

The chain combines TRBV28 with TRBJ1-3; D unclear. Trimming took 2 bases from V and 3 from J, leaving 5 bases between them. This CDR3 region has 13 residues. CDR1 is MDHEN, CDR2 SYDVKM, per germline. This CDR3 is CASSLPRGNTIYF. CDR3 in DNA: TGTGCCAGCAGTTTACCTCGTGGAAACACCATATATTTT. The full variable domain, completed using reference TRBV28 and TRBJ1-3, is DVKVTQSSRYLVKRTGEKVFLECVQDMDHENMFWYRQDPGLGLRLIYFSYDVKMKEKGDIPEGYSVSREKKERFSLILESASTNQTSMYLCASSLPRGNTIYFGEGSWLTVV.

The rearrangement joins TRBV6-6 to TRBJ2-2, with 8 bases fitting TRBD1. The J segment lost 1 base and the V segment lost 5 bases, leaving 0 bases of the junction unmatched. CDR1 MNHNY and CDR2 SVGAGI come from the germline V gene (reference sequence). The CDR3 runs to 14 residues. The CDR3: CASSGTGNTGELFF. DNA of the CDR3: TGTGCCAGCAGTGGGACAGGGAACACCGGGGAGCTGTTTTTT.

The genes are TRBV7-3 and TRBJ1-2; D not resolved. The CDR3 sequence is 16 residues long. Germline CDR1 SGHTA, CDR2 FQGTGA. The ends were cut back, 3 bases at V and 8 bases at J, with 22 bases in the middle. Here the CDR3 DNA reads TGTGCCAGCAGCTTCTTGCCCGGGATTCAAAACGGGGGCTACACCTTC. Protein: CASSFLPGIQNGGYTF.

The rearrangement uses TRBV6-1 and TRBJ2-1, with 12 bases aligning to TRBD2. The CDR3 runs 15 residues. Germline V gene lookup returns CDR1 MNHNS and CDR2 SASEGT. Losses at the gene ends were 5 bases for V and 4 bases for J; bases not matched to a gene: 3. CDR3 loop: CASSRLAGGYNEQFF. CDR3 DNA sequence: TGTGCCAGCAGTCGCCTAGCGGGAGGGTACAATGAGCAGTTCTTC.

J is TRBJ2-2 and V is TRBV4-2; D possibly corresponds to TRBD1 (5 bases). The germline V and J ends were trimmed by 4 bases and 6 bases, with 15 bases remaining between them. The CDR3 contains 15 residues. CDR1 is LGHNA, CDR2 YNFKEQ, per germline. Here the CDR3 DNA reads TGTGCCAGCAGCCTACCCCCTCAGGGTTCCGGGGAGCTGTTTTTT. Translation gives CASSLPPQGSGELFF.

The chain carries TRBV9 and TRBJ2-1; 10 nucleotides agree with TRBD1. The V gene end was trimmed by 3 bases and the J gene end by 6 bases; junction bases not matched to a gene: 3. Germline V gene data show CDR1 as SGDLS and CDR2 as YYNGEE. This CDR3 has 14 amino acids. The CDR3 spells CASSATGGFNEQFF. CDR3 coding DNA: TGTGCCAGCAGCGCGACAGGGGGCTTCAATGAGCAGTTCTTC.

Here the CDR3 DNA reads TGTGCCAGCAGTGGGATACTGAAAGGGGGCAGCGGCTACACCTTC. Encoded protein: CASSGILKGGSGYTF. This rearrangement joins TRBV25-1 to TRBJ1-2, with 7 bases aligning to TRBD1. The V gene's germline CDR1 is MGHDK and CDR2 SYGVNS. The CDR3 covers 15 residues. V lost 4 bases and J lost 8; bases outside the gene matches: 13.

V gene TRBV29-1 combines with J gene TRBJ1-4; D is undetermined. V was trimmed by 7 bases and J by 3 bases, leaving 12 bases between them. The length of the CDR3 is 13 residues. Germline values: CDR1 SQVTM, CDR2 ANQGSEA. CDR3 nucleotides: TGCAGCGCGGAGGGTTCAGCTAATGAAAAACTGTTTTTT. It specifies CSAEGSANEKLFF.